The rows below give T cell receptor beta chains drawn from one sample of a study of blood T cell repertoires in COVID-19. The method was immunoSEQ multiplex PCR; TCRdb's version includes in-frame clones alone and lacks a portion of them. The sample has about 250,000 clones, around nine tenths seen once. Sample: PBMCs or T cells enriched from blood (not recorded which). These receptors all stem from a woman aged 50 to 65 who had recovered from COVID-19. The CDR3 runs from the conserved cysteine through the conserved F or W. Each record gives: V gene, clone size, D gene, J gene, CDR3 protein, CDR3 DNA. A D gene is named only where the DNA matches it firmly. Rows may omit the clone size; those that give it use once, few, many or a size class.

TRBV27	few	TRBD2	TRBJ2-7	CANDSRGTAAGTSGSFYEQYF	TGTGCCAATGATTCTAGAGGGACAGCGGCCGGGACTAGCGGGAGTTTCTACGAGCAGTACTTC
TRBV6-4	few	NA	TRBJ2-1	CASSVRGFEGNEQFF	TGTGCCAGCAGTGTAAGAGGCTTTGAGGGCAATGAGCAGTTCTTC
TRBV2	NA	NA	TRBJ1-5	CASTYTESGQPQHF	TGTGCCAGCACCTACACGGAGTCGGGACAGCCCCAGCATTTT
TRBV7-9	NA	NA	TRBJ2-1	CASSPSEPEQFF	TGTGCCAGCAGCCCTAGTGAGCCTGAGCAGTTCTTC
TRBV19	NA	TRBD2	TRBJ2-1	CASKVTSGSFYEQFF	TGTGCCAGTAAAGTGACTAGCGGGAGCTTTTATGAGCAGTTCTTC
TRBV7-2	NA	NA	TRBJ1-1	CASSANSARGRAFF	TGTGCCAGCAGCGCCAATTCGGCCAGGGGCCGGGCTTTCTTT
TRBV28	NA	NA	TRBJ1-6	CASSFPGSLTPLHF	TGTGCCAGCAGTTTCCCGGGATCCCTGACGCCCCTCCACTTT
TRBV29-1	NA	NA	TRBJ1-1	CSVRRLDTEAFF	TGCAGCGTAAGGAGATTAGACACTGAAGCTTTCTTT
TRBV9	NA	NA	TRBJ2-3	CASSPTGQDTQYF	TGTGCCAGCAGCCCCACGGGTCAAGATACGCAGTATTTT
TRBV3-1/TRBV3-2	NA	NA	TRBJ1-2	CASSQEIETIYGYTF	TGTGCCAGCAGCCAAGAAATAGAGACAATCTATGGCTACACCTTC
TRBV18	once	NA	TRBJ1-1	CASSPEHGVVNTEAFF	TGTGCCAGCTCACCAGAACACGGAGTAGTGAACACTGAAGCTTTCTTT
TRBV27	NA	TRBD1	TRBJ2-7	CASRCRPGQGYEQYF	TGTGCCAGCAGATGTCGCCCGGGACAGGGGTACGAGCAGTACTTC
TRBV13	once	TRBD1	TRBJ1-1	CASTRQGPLEAEAFF	TGTGCCAGCACGCGACAGGGGCCCCTTGAGGCCGAAGCTTTCTTT